The next 32 T cell receptor beta chains were all read from a single sample in a study of CD8+ T cells in alopecia areata. RNA extraction was followed by reverse transcription into cDNA, which acted as the sequencing template. Clones were sequenced by immunoSEQ multiplex PCR, and TCRdb holds only the in-frame ones, with some missing. The sample includes about 140,000 clones, roughly 50% of them seen just once. Sequencing was done on a sample of CD4+ T cells sorted from blood. Source of these receptors: a human donor in good health.

V gene TRBV4-1 combines with J gene TRBJ2-2, with TRBD2 matching over 7 bases. The germline CDR1 and CDR2 sequences are MGHRA and YSYEKL. The CDR3 sequence is 17 residues long. V shed 1 base and J 3 bases; nucleotides not matched to a gene: 8. This CDR3 is CASSQVRAGVYTGELFF. The CDR3 coding sequence is TGCGCCAGCAGCCAAGTCAGGGCGGGAGTTTACACCGGGGAGCTGTTTTTT.

In its sample, this clone was seen a few times. The chain combines TRBV29-1 with TRBJ2-5; D not certain. The CDR3 contains 12 residues. The germline V gene encodes CDR1 SQVTM and CDR2 ANQGSEA. Trimming cost V 4 bases and J 4 bases, with 10 bases left between them. This CDR3 reads CSVGPNTETQYF. The DNA of the CDR3 is TGCAGCGTTGGTCCAAACACAGAGACCCAGTACTTC.

As DNA, the CDR3 is TGCGCCAGCAGCCCGGGACTAGCGGGAAACCTCCGCTACGAGCAGTACTTC. This codes for CASSPGLAGNLRYEQYF. The V and J genes are TRBV5-1 and TRBJ2-7; 13 nucleotides agree with TRBD2. CDR1 is SGHRS and CDR2 is YFSETQ in the germline V gene. The junction had 10 bases not matched to a gene; V was cut back by 4 bases and J by 3 bases. There are 17 residues in the CDR3. Full variable domain (outside the CDR3, taken from reference TRBV5-1 and TRBJ2-7): KAGVTQTPRYLIKTRGQQVTLSCSPISGHRSVSWYQQTPGQGLQFLFEYFSETQRNKGNFPGRFSGRQFSNSRSEMNVSTLELGDSALYLCASSPGLAGNLRYEQYFGPGTRLTVT.

This clone was detected only a few times. This chain links TRBV18 with TRBJ2-3, with D uncertain. V dropped 6 bases and J dropped 2 bases, with 3 bases sitting between them. The germline V gene encodes CDR1 KGHSH and CDR2 LQKENI. The CDR3 loop spans 11 amino acids. CDR3 sequence: CASSHTDTQYF. The CDR3 bases are TGTGCCAGCTCCCACACAGATACGCAGTATTTT. The full variable domain, rest sourced from reference TRBV18 and TRBJ2-3, is NAGVMQNPRHLVRRRGQEARLRCSPMKGHSHVYWYRQLPEEGLKFMVYLQKENIIDESGMPKERFSAEFPKEGPSILRIQQVVRGDSAAYFCASSHTDTQYFGPGTRLTVL.

This chain joins TRBV5-1 and TRBJ2-5; D is possibly TRBD2 (5 bases). From germline, CDR1 is SGHRS and CDR2 YFSETQ. CDR3 length: 13 residues. Trimming took off 2 bases at V and 4 bases at J, with 9 bases between the two ends. The CDR3 here is CASSFGVLETQYF. The CDR3 region has the DNA TGCGCCAGCAGCTTCGGGGTATTAGAGACCCAGTACTTC.

The V gene is TRBV5-4, the J gene TRBJ1-2, with TRBD1 as a possible D gene (6 bases). The CDR3 covers 18 residues. Germline V CDR1 and CDR2: SGHNT, YYREEE (reference sequence). V lost 0 bases and J lost 6, with 24 bases in between. CDR3: CASSLDPGRRTGGDGYTF. The CDR3 DNA sequence: TGTGCCAGCAGCTTGGATCCGGGACGCAGGACCGGGGGCGATGGCTACACCTTC.

The J gene is TRBJ2-7, the V gene TRBV2; D is unclear. The germline gives CDR1 SNHLY, CDR2 FYNNEI. The ends were cut back, 4 bases at V and 1 base at J, with 11 bases in the middle. This CDR3 region has 14 residues. CDR3 sequence (DNA): TGTGCCAGCAGTGGGCTGGCCTATTCCTACGAGCAGTACTTC. This translates into CASSGLAYSYEQYF.

The gene calls are TRBV28 and TRBJ1-5; D unclear. Germline lookup yields CDR1 MDHEN and CDR2 SYDVKM. The CDR3 is made up of 14 amino acids. Trimming cost V 8 bases and J 0 bases, with 11 bases left between them. The CDR3 region is CASEYGYSNQPQHF. The CDR3 DNA is TGTGCCAGCGAGTACGGTTATAGCAATCAGCCCCAGCATTTT. The full variable domain, its missing parts supplied by reference TRBV28 and TRBJ1-5, is DVKVTQSSRYLVKRTGEKVFLECVQDMDHENMFWYRQDPGLGLRLIYFSYDVKMKEKGDIPEGYSVSREKKERFSLILESASTNQTSMYLCASEYGYSNQPQHFGDGTRLSIL.

This clone was seen only a few times. The J gene is TRBJ2-3, the V gene TRBV29-1, with 8 positions matching TRBD2. The V and J ends lost 3 bases and 5 bases, in that order; junction bases with no gene match: 7. Germline V CDR1 and CDR2: SQVTM, ANQGSEA. This CDR3 region has 14 residues. DNA for the CDR3: TGCAGCGTTGACCGAGCGGGGGTGGAAGATACGCAGTATTTT. Its protein product is CSVDRAGVEDTQYF.

The gene calls are TRBV20-1 and TRBJ2-1; D unclear. The ends were cut back, 3 bases at V and 9 bases at J, with 9 bases in the middle. Germline CDR1 DFQATT, CDR2 SNEGSKA (reference sequence). The CDR3 contains 11 residues. As DNA, the CDR3 is TGCAGTGCTAGTACCACGGGTGAGCAGTTCTTC. Its translation is CSASTTGEQFF.

The chain joins TRBV4-1 to TRBJ2-5; D is possibly TRBD2 (6 bases). Deletions cut 5 bases from V and 7 bases from J, with 8 bases between. Per the germline V gene, CDR1 is MGHRA and CDR2 is YSYEKL. This CDR3 is 11 amino acids long. CDR3 sequence: CASSETRTQYF. The CDR3 nucleotides read TGCGCCAGCAGCGAGACTAGGACCCAGTACTTC.

The chain carries TRBV6-6 and TRBJ1-1; D is undetermined. V lost 6 bases and J 1 base, leaving 6 bases between the germline ends. Germline assignment: CDR1 MNHNY and CDR2 SVGAGI (reference sequence). CDR3 length: 12 residues. CDR3 bases: TGTGCCAGCAGGACGGGGAACACTGAAGCTTTCTTT. It translates to CASRTGNTEAFF.

The chain couples TRBV5-1 to TRBJ1-1; possible D gene TRBD1, 6 bases. The CDR3 has 15 residues. V was trimmed by 4 bases and J by 6 bases, leaving 19 bases between them. CDR1 is SGHRS, CDR2 YFSETQ, per germline. CDR3 coding DNA: TGCGCCAGCAGCATCGGGGGCCCGAGTACCCCTGAAGCTTTCTTT. It yields the protein CASSIGGPSTPEAFF. Together with reference TRBV5-1 and TRBJ1-1, the CDR3 gives the full variable domain: KAGVTQTPRYLIKTRGQQVTLSCSPISGHRSVSWYQQTPGQGLQFLFEYFSETQRNKGNFPGRFSGRQFSNSRSEMNVSTLELGDSALYLCASSIGGPSTPEAFFGQGTRLTVV.

The chain joins TRBV30 to TRBJ2-7; D might be TRBD1 (5 bases). The germline CDR1 and CDR2 sequences are GTSNPN and SVGIG (reference sequence). The CDR3 covers 13 residues. The V end was cut by 2 bases, the J end by 2 bases, with 10 bases between. DNA of the CDR3: TGTGCCTGGAGTAAGGGGTCCCCCTACGAGCAGTACTTC. Amino acid sequence: CAWSKGSPYEQYF.

There are a few counts of this clone. The chain is built from TRBV29-1 and TRBJ2-7; TRBD1 aligns across 7 bases. The CDR3 runs 13 residues. Germline V lookup: CDR1 SQVTM, CDR2 ANQGSEA. V gave up 6 bases and J gave up 0 bases; unmatched junction bases: 5. This CDR3 reads CSVQQGSSYEQYF. CDR3 nucleotides: TGCAGCGTCCAACAGGGGAGCTCCTACGAGCAGTACTTC.

Of note for this clone: One end of the junction is discordant with germline, which a read error may explain. CDR3 sequence: CASSLGAQSTDTQYF. CDR3 nucleotides: TGTGCTAGCAGCTTAGGGGCACAGAGCACAGATACGCAGTATTTT. This sequence joins TRBV7-7 and TRBJ2-3, with a tentative D call TRBD1 (5 bases). The V gene's germline CDR1 is SSHAT and CDR2 FNYEAQ (reference sequence). The CDR3 spans 15 residues.

The chain joins TRBV5-6 to TRBJ2-5; D is ambiguous. The germline CDR1 and CDR2 sequences are SGHDT and YYEEEE. Trimming cost V 0 bases and J 4 bases, with 19 bases left between them. CDR3 length: 17 residues. This CDR3 is CASSLGLGLGSTETQYF. CDR3 coding DNA: TGTGCCAGCAGCTTGGGGCTGGGCCTTGGCTCGACAGAGACCCAGTACTTC.

This clone was detected a few times. This chain uses TRBV29-1 with TRBJ2-7, with 12 bases aligning to TRBD1. Germline V gives CDR1 SQVTM, CDR2 ANQGSEA. This CDR3 region has 12 residues. V lost 7 bases, J lost 6 bases, and 4 bases stayed unmatched. CDR3: CSGGQGASEQYF. CDR3 nucleotides: TGCAGCGGGGGACAGGGGGCCAGCGAGCAGTACTTC.

A remark on this clone: A much larger clone sits a single nucleotide away, making a read error possible. The chain has TRBV2 and TRBJ2-1; D remains unclear. Germline values: CDR1 SNHLY, CDR2 FYNNEI. The V gene lost 2 bases and the J gene lost 5 bases, with 1 base spanning the gap. This CDR3 contains 11 residues. For the CDR3, the DNA is TGTGCCAGCAGTGAACACAATGAGCAGTTCTTC. It encodes CASSEHNEQFF. Looking up the rest from reference TRBV2 and TRBJ2-1 gives the full variable domain: EPEVTQTPSHQVTQMGQEVILRCVPISNHLYFYWYRQILGQKVEFLVSFYNNEISEKSEIFDDQFSVERPDGSNFTLKIRSTKLEDSAMYFCASSEHNEQFFGPGTRLTVL.

The chain combines TRBV27 with TRBJ2-5; 9 bases map to TRBD2. V shed 4 bases, J shed 7 bases, and the junction held 4 bases outside the gene matches. CDR1 is MNHEY and CDR2 is SMNVEV in the germline V gene (reference sequence). The CDR3 has 13 amino acids. The CDR3 bases are TGTGCCAGCAGTTCCCAACTAGCGGGGACCCAGTACTTC. It specifies CASSSQLAGTQYF.

The chain uses TRBV29-1 and TRBJ2-7, with D possibly matching TRBD2 (5 bases). CDR1 is SQVTM, CDR2 ANQGSEA, per germline. The CDR3 totals 13 residues. CDR3 residues: CSAGEGGPYEQYF. As DNA, the CDR3 is TGCAGTGCCGGTGAGGGTGGCCCCTACGAGCAGTACTTC.

The chain carries TRBV6-5 and TRBJ2-7, with D tentatively TRBD1 (5 bases). The CDR3 contains 12 residues. Trimming pared 5 bases from V and 6 bases from J, leaving 11 bases between. Germline assignment: CDR1 MNHEY and CDR2 SVGAGI. CDR3 coding DNA: TGTGCCAGCAGTCGCCAGGGTCTCGAGCAGTACTTC. This translates into CASSRQGLEQYF.

This clone was found a few times. This chain uses TRBV7-9 with TRBJ2-5; D call uncertain. CDR1 is SEHNR and CDR2 is FQNEAQ in the germline V gene (reference sequence). V was pared by 5 bases and J by 2 bases, with 18 bases between. The CDR3 runs 16 residues. CDR3 in amino acids: CASSHPPTHLQETQYF. The CDR3 region has the DNA TGTGCCAGCAGCCACCCACCCACCCACCTTCAAGAGACCCAGTACTTC.

This clone was picked up a small number of times. The chain joins TRBV14 to TRBJ1-5, with D unclear. Trimming left V 4 bases short and J 7 bases short, with 11 bases between. Germline CDR1 is SGHDN and CDR2 is FVKESK. The CDR3 is made up of 13 amino acids. This CDR3 is CASSPLEGQPQHF. The CDR3 coding sequence is TGTGCCAGCAGCCCCCTGGAAGGACAGCCCCAGCATTTT.

This clone was recorded only once. The chain employs TRBV29-1 and TRBJ2-3; 8 nucleotides match TRBD2. This CDR3 region has 15 residues. Germline trimming cut 4 bases from V and 0 bases from J; bases unmatched to any gene: 6. CDR1 is SQVTM, CDR2 ANQGSEA, per germline. CDR3 protein: CSVGVTSVSTDTQYF. The CDR3 DNA follows: TGCAGCGTTGGAGTGACTAGCGTTAGCACAGATACGCAGTATTTT.

This clone showed up just once. This chain links TRBV27 with TRBJ2-7, with 9 bases matching TRBD2. Germline CDR1 reads MNHEY; CDR2 reads SMNVEV (reference sequence). This CDR3 is 15 amino acids long. V was pared by 6 bases and J by 4 bases, with 10 bases of the junction left unmatched. The CDR3 is CASRTPLAGVYEQYF. The CDR3 DNA reads as TGTGCCAGCAGAACGCCGTTAGCGGGAGTATACGAGCAGTACTTC.

The chain recombines TRBV5-1 with TRBJ1-1, with D possibly TRBD1 on 5 matching bases. Trimming shortened V by 4 bases and J by 1 base, and 11 bases separated the two germline ends. The CDR3 contains 14 residues. Per germline, CDR1 SGHRS and CDR2 YFSETQ. CDR3 protein: CASSHRDGNTEAFF. The CDR3 DNA is TGCGCCAGCAGCCATAGGGACGGGAACACTGAAGCTTTCTTT.

This clone showed up just a few times. The rearrangement links TRBV25-1 to TRBJ2-1, with TRBD2 matching over 10 bases. There are 16 residues in the CDR3. V trimming: 0 bases; J trimming: 8 bases; junction bases outside the gene matches: 7. The germline V gene encodes CDR1 MGHDK and CDR2 SYGVNS. The CDR3 spells CASSEYPSGSSYEQFF. CDR3 in DNA: TGTGCCAGCAGTGAATATCCTAGCGGGAGTAGCTATGAGCAGTTCTTC. The entire variable domain, with the rest obtained from reference TRBV25-1 and TRBJ2-1, is as follows: EADIYQTPRYLVIGTGKKITLECSQTMGHDKMYWYQQDPGMELHLIHYSYGVNSTEKGDLSSESTVSRIRTEHFPLTLESARPSHTSQYLCASSEYPSGSSYEQFFGPGTRLTVL.

This chain uses TRBV4-1 with TRBJ1-2; D uncertain. V lost 4 bases and J lost 4, with 19 bases in between. The length of the CDR3 is 16 residues. Germline CDR1 MGHRA, CDR2 YSYEKL. The CDR3 sequence: CASSPRAFDGVYGYTF. The CDR3 DNA is TGCGCCAGCAGCCCCAGAGCGTTTGACGGAGTCTATGGCTACACCTTC.

The chain is built from TRBV4-1 and TRBJ2-7; TRBD1 might be the D (5 bases). V gave up 2 bases and J gave up 1 base, with 15 bases separating them. CDR1 and CDR2 from the germline V gene are MGHRA and YSYEKL. The CDR3 has 16 amino acids. In DNA form, the CDR3 reads TGCGCCAGCAGCCAATGGGGCCTGAAGAAATCCTACGAGCAGTACTTC. This sequence encodes CASSQWGLKKSYEQYF.

The chain recombines TRBV7-8 with TRBJ1-3; no definite D call. Germline V gene lookup returns CDR1 SGHVS and CDR2 FQNEAQ. There are 14 residues in the CDR3. With 6 bases removed from V and 1 base from J, the gap between germline ends came to 10 bases. The CDR3 bases are TGTGCCAGCAGGCCGTGGAGATCTGGAAACACCATATATTTT. It is translated as CASRPWRSGNTIYF.

V is TRBV6-1 and J is TRBJ1-5; a possible D gene is TRBD1 (5 bases). V was shortened by 4 bases and J by 7 bases, with 14 bases between the two germline ends. The length of the CDR3 is 14 residues. The germline gives CDR1 MNHNS, CDR2 SASEGT. DNA of the CDR3: TGTGCCAGCAGTGGGGGCCATGAACGGCAGCCCCAGCATTTT. Translation: CASSGGHERQPQHF.